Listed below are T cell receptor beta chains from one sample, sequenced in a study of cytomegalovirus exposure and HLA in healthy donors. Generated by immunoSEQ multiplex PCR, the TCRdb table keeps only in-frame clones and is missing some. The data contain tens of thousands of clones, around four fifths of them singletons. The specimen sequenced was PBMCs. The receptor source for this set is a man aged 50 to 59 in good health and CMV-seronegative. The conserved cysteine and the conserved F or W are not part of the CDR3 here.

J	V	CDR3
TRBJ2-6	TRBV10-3	AISEKTASGANVLT
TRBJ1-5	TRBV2	ASSRDRGRLEQPQH
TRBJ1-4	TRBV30	AAFPGGGTEKLF
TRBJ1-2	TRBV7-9	ASSQNGTGIRYRGYT
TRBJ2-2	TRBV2	ASRLAGGSFGELF
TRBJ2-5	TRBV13	ASSLEGEETQY
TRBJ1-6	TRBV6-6	ASMSPLSYNSPLH
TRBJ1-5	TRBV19	ASSVGRVGGTSQPQH
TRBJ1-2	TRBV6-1	ASSVEQGGNYGYT
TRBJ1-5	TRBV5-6	ASSLASGGIGNQPQH
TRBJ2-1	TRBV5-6	ASSPGTLRANEQF
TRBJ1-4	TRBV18	ASSPSTATNEKLF
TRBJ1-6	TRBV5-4	ASSLDRGSPLH